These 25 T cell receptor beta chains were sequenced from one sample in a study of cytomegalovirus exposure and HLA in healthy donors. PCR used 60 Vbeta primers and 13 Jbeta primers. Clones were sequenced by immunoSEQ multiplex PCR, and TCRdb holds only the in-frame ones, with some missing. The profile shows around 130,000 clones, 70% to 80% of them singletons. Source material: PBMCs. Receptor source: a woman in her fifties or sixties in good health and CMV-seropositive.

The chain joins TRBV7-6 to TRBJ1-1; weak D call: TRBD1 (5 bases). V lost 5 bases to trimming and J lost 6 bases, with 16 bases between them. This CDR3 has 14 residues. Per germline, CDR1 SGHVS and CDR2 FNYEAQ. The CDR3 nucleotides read TGTGCCAGCAGCGACGAAGGGGCCTCGGCTGAAGCTTTCTTT. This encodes CASSDEGASAEAFF.

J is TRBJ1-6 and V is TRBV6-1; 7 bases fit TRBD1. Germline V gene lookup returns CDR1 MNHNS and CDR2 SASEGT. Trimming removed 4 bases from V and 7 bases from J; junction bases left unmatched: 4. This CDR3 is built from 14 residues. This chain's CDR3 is CASSVQGINSPLHF. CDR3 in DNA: TGTGCCAGCAGTGTACAGGGGATCAATTCACCCCTCCACTTT.

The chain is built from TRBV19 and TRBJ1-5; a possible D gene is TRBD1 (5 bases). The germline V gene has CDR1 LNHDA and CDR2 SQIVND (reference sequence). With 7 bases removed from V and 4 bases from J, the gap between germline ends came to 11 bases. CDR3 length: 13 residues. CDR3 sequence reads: CASTGQGNQPQHF. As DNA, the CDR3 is TGTGCCAGTACAGGGCAGGGTAATCAGCCCCAGCATTTT.

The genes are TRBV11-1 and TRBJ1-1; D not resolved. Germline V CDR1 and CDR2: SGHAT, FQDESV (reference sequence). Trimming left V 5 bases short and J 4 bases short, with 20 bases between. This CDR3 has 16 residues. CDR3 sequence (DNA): TGTGCCAGCAGCGGGCCCTCGGGGAGGCTCAGCACTGAAGCTTTCTTT. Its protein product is CASSGPSGRLSTEAFF. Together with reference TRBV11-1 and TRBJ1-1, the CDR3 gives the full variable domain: EAEVAQSPRYKITEKSQAVAFWCDPISGHATLYWYRQILGQGPELLVQFQDESVVDDSQLPKDRFSAERLKGVDSTLKIQPAELGDSAMYLCASSGPSGRLSTEAFFGQGTRLTVV.

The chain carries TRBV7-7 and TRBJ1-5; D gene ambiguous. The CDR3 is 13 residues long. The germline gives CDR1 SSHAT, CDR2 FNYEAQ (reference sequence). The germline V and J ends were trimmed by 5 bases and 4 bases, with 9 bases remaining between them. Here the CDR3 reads CASSQDLNQPQHF. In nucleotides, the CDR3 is TGTGCCAGCAGCCAGGACTTGAATCAGCCCCAGCATTTT.

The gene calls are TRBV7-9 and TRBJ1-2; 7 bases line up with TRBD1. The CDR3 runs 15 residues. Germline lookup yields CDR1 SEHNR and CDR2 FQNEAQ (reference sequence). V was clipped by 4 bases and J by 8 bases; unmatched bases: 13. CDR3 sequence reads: CASSSSPRQGWGYTF. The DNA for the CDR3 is TGTGCCAGCAGCTCTAGCCCCAGACAGGGCTGGGGCTACACCTTC. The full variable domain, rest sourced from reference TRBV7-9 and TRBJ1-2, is DTGVSQNPRHKITKRGQNVTFRCDPISEHNRLYWYRQTLGQGPEFLTYFQNEAQLEKSRLLSDRFSAERPKGSFSTLEIQRTEQGDSAMYLCASSSSPRQGWGYTFGSGTRLTVV.

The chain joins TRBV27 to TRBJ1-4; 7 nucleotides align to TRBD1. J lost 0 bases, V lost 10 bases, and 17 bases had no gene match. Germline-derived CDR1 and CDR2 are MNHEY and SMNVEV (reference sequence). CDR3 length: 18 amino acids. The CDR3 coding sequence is TGTGCCAACGACGGGTTGGTGGAGGGGGCAACAACTAATGAAAAACTGTTTTTT. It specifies CANDGLVEGATTNEKLFF. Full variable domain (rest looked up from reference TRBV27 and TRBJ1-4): EAQVTQNPRYLITVTGKKLTVTCSQNMNHEYMSWYRQDPGLGLRQIYYSMNVEVTDKGDVPEGYKVSRKEKRNFPLILESPSPNQTSLYFCANDGLVEGATTNEKLFFGSGTQLSVL.

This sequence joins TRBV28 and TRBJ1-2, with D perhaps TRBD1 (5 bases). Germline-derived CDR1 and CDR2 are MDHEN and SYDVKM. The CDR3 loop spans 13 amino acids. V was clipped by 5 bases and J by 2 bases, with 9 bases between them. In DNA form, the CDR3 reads TGTGCCAGCAGTACACGGGGGAACTATGGCTACACCTTC. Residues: CASSTRGNYGYTF.

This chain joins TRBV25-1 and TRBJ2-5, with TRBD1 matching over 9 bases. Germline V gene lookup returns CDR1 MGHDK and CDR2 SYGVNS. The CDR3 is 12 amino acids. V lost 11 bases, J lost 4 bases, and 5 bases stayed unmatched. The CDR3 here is CALEDRGETQYF. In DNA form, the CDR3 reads TGTGCCCTAGAGGACAGGGGAGAGACCCAGTACTTC.

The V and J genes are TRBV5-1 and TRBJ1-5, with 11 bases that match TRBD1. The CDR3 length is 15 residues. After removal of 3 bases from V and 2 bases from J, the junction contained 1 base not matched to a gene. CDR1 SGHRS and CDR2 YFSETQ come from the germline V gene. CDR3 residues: CASSWGQGGNQPQHF. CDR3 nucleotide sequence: TGCGCCAGCAGCTGGGGACAGGGGGGCAATCAGCCCCAGCATTTT.

CDR3 nucleotide sequence: TGTGCCATCCGGACAGGCCTCGGGGCTGGAAACACCATATATTTT. Translated, it gives CAIRTGLGAGNTIYF. The V call is TRBV10-3, the J call TRBJ1-3; 7 bases fit TRBD1. CDR1 and CDR2 from the germline V gene are ENHRY and SYGVKD. The CDR3 totals 15 residues. The V segment lost 8 bases and the J segment 2 bases; nucleotides outside the gene matches: 9.

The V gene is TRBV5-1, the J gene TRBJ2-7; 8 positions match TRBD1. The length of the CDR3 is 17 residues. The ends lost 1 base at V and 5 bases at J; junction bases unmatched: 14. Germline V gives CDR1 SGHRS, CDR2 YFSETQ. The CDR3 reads CASSLLASGQAEDEQYF. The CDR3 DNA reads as TGCGCCAGCAGCTTGTTGGCTTCGGGACAGGCGGAGGACGAGCAGTACTTC.

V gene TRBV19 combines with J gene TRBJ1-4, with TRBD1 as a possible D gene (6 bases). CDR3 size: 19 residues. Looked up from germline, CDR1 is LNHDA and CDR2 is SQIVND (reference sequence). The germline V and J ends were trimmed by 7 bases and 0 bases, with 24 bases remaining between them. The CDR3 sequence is CASTSRGTVRGSTNEKLFF. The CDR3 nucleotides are TGTGCCAGTACCTCACGGGGAACAGTGAGGGGGTCAACTAATGAAAAACTGTTTTTT. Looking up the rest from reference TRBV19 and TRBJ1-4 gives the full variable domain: DGGITQSPKYLFRKEGQNVTLSCEQNLNHDAMYWYRQDPGQGLRLIYYSQIVNDFQKGDIAEGYSVSREKKESFPLTVTSAQKNPTAFYLCASTSRGTVRGSTNEKLFFGSGTQLSVL.

The CDR3 DNA sequence: TGTGCCAGCAGTGCCACGGGACAGGGGGGCCAAGAGACCCAGTACTTC. Translation: CASSATGQGGQETQYF. The chain uses TRBV6-1 and TRBJ2-5; 11 bases line up with TRBD1. V was clipped by 4 bases and J by 1 base; unmatched bases: 5. The CDR3 is 16 residues long. The germline CDR1 and CDR2 sequences are MNHNS and SASEGT.

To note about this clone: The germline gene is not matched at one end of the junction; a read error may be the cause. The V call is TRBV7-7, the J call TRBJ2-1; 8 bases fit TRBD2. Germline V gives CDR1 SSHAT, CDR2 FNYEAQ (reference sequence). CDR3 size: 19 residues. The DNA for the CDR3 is TGTGCTAGCAGCTCGCGCCTAGCGGGCGTGATAAGCTCCTACAATGAGCAGTTCTTC. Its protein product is CASSSRLAGVISSYNEQFF.

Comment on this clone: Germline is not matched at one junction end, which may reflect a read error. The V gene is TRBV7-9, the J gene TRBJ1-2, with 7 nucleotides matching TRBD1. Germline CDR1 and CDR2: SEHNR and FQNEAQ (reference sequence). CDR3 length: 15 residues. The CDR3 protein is CSSSPTQGGDYGYTF. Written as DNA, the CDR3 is TGTTCCAGCAGCCCCACTCAGGGGGGCGACTATGGCTACACCTTC.

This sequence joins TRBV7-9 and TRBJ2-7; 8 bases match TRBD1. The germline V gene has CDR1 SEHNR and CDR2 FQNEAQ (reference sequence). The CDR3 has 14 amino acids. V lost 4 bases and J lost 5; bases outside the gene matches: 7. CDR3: CASSYNRGEDEQYF. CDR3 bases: TGTGCCAGCAGCTACAACAGGGGGGAGGACGAGCAGTACTTC. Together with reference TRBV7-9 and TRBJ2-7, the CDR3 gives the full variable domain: DTGVSQNPRHKITKRGQNVTFRCDPISEHNRLYWYRQTLGQGPEFLTYFQNEAQLEKSRLLSDRFSAERPKGSFSTLEIQRTEQGDSAMYLCASSYNRGEDEQYFGPGTRLTVT.

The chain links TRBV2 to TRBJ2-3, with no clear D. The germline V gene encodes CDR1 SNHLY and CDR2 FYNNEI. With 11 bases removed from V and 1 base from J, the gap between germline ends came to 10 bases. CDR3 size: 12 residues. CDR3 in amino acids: CAPRVRTDTQYF. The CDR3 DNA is TGTGCCCCCCGGGTACGCACAGATACGCAGTATTTT.

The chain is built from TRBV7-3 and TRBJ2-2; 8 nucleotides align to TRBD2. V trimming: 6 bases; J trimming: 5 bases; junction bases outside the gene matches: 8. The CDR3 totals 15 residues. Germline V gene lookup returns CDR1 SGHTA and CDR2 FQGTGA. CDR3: CASSLGSGETGELFF. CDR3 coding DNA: TGTGCCAGCAGTCTCGGTAGCGGGGAGACCGGGGAGCTGTTTTTT.

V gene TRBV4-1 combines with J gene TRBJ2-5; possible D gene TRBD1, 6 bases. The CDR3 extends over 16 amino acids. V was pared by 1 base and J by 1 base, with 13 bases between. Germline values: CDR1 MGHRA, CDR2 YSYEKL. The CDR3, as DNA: TGCGCCAGCAGCCAAGCACCAGGGGACGCCCAAGAGACCCAGTACTTC. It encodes CASSQAPGDAQETQYF.

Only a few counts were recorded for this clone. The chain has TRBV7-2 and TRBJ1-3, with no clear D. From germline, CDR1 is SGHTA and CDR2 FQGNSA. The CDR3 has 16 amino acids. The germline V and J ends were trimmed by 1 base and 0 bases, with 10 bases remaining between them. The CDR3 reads CASSLVTISSGNTIYF. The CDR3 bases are TGTGCCAGCAGCTTAGTCACAATCAGCTCTGGAAACACCATATATTTT.

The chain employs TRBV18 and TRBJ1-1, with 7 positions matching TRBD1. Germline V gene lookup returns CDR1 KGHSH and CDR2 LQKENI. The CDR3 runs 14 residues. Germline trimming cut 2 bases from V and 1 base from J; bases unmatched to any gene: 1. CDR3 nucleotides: TGTGCCAGCTCACCATGGACAGGGAACACTGAAGCTTTCTTT. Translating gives CASSPWTGNTEAFF.

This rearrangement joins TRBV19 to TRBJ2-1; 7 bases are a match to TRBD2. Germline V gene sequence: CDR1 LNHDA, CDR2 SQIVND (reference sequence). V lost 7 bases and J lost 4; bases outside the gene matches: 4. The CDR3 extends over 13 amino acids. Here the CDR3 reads CASMPGGYNEQFF. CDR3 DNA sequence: TGTGCCAGTATGCCGGGAGGATACAATGAGCAGTTCTTC. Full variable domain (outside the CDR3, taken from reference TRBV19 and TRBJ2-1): DGGITQSPKYLFRKEGQNVTLSCEQNLNHDAMYWYRQDPGQGLRLIYYSQIVNDFQKGDIAEGYSVSREKKESFPLTVTSAQKNPTAFYLCASMPGGYNEQFFGPGTRLTVL.

CDR3 protein: CASSLVGGRTDTQYF. The DNA of the CDR3 is TGTGCCAGCAGCTTAGTCGGAGGTCGCACAGATACGCAGTATTTT. This chain connects TRBV11-2 to TRBJ2-3; the D gene is possibly TRBD2 (5 bases). V shed 1 base and J shed 1 base, with 9 bases lying between them. Germline V gives CDR1 SGHAT, CDR2 FQNNGV. This CDR3 has 15 residues.

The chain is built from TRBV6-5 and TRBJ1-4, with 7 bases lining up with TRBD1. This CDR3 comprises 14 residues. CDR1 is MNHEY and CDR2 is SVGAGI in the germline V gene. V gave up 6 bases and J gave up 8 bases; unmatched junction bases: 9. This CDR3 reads CASSYGQVQEKLFF. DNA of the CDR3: TGTGCCAGCAGCTACGGACAGGTGCAGGAAAAACTGTTTTTT.